One and the same sample provided the 3 T cell receptor beta chains below, sequenced in a study of T cell clusters in autoimmune cytopenias. One tube held mixed TRB-A and TRB-B primer pools for touch-down PCR. TCRdb derives one entry per CDR3 protein from the multiplex PCR reads, leaving out DNA. The listing contains some 15,000 distinct CDR3 sequences. TRB amplification used approximately 250 ng of peripheral blood genomic DNA. These sequences were also reported in another study, on T cell repertoires in aging, cancer and after chemotherapy.

Sequenced sample: peripheral blood. These receptors all come from a human donor in good health.

The V gene is TRBV13, the J gene TRBJ2-1; with no DNA, the TCRdb D assignment of TRBD1 cannot be verified. Germline-derived CDR1 and CDR2 are PRHDT and FYEKMQ (reference sequence). This CDR3 comprises 13 residues. CDR3 amino acids: CASNTGQVNEQFF.

This chain connects TRBV19 to TRBJ2-1; TCRdb proposes TRBD2, but this gene call is untestable without DNA. The CDR3 sequence is 16 residues long. Germline loops: CDR1 LNHDA, CDR2 SQIVND (reference sequence). The CDR3 is CASSIKAGGQRNEQFF.

The genes are TRBV27 and TRBJ2-3. Germline CDR1 and CDR2: MNHEY and SMNVEV (reference sequence). This CDR3 has 11 amino acids. The CDR3 loop is CASGPRDTQYF.